This T cell receptor beta chain was recorded in a study of OX40 agonist ivuxolimab in advanced cancers. This clone was seen a single time. The CDR3 consists of 17 residues. Germline CDR1 is MNHEY and CDR2 is SMNVEV (reference sequence). With 4 bases clipped from V and 6 bases from J, the junction kept 15 bases outside the gene matches. Profiled with immunoSEQ multiplex PCR; TCRdb holds only in-frame clones, not every one. The table lists tens of thousands of clones, around 83% of them singletons. The receptor was isolated from an adult with an advanced solid tumor such as melanoma, head and neck, liver or kidney cancer. The chain employs TRBV27 and TRBJ2-7, with 10 nucleotides matching TRBD2. The sequenced sample was CD4+ or CD8+ T cells sorted from blood, obtained in a trial of the OX40 agonist ivuxolimab. The CDR3 DNA is TGTGCCAGCAGTTGGTCTGCTAGCGGGAGTTTTAGTAGCGAGCAGTACTTC. Residues: CASSWSASGSFSSEQYF.